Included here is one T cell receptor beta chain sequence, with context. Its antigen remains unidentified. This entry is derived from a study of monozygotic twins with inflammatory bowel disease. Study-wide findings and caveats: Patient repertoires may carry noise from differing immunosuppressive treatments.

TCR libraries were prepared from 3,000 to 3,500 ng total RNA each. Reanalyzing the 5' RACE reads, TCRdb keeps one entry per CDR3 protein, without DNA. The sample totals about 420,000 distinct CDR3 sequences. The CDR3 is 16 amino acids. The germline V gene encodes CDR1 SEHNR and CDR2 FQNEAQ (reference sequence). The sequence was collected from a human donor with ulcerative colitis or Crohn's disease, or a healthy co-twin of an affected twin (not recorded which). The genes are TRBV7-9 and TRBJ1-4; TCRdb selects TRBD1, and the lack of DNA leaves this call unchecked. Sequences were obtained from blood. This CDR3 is CASSLRPGGVVEKLFF.